This T cell receptor (beta chain) derives from a study of shared clonotypes between healthy human individuals. Trimming shortened V by 1 base and J by 3 bases, and 13 bases separated the two germline ends. The germline V gene has CDR1 LGHNA and CDR2 YSLEER. The CDR3 runs 15 residues. Deep-level assay runs were performed. The data were produced by immunoSEQ multiplex PCR, yet TCRdb's version contains in-frame clones alone and is incomplete. The top ten hold 0.7% to 0.95% of the sample, which has over 950,000 clones, approximately 75% seen once. The chain is built from TRBV4-3 and TRBJ2-7; TRBD1 or TRBD2 may be the D gene (5 bases each). Source material: memory CD4+ T cells from PBMCs. Described subset: CD45RA-negative fraction. The sequence derives from a young man in good health. Some clones in this sample may be carry-over from other donors' samples. CDR3 DNA sequence: TGCGCCAGCAGCCAAGCTGCCAGTGGGGGCTACGAGCAGTACTTC. Protein: CASSQAASGGYEQYF.